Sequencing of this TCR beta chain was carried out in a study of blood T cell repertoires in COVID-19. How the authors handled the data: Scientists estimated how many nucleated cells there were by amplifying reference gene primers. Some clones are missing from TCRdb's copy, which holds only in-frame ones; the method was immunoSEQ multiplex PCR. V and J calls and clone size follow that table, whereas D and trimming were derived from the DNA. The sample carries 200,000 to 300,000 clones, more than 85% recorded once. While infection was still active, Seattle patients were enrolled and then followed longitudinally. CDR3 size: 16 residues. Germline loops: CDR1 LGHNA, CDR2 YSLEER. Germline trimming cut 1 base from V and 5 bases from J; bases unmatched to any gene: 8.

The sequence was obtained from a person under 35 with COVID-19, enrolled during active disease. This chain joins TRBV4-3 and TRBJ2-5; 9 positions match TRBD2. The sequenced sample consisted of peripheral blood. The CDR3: CASSQGGSGRSETQYF. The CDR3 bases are TGCGCCAGCAGCCAAGGAGGTAGCGGGAGATCGGAGACCCAGTACTTC.